This TCR beta chain was identified during a study of technical replicates of blood from several donors. Generated by immunoSEQ multiplex PCR, the TCRdb table keeps only in-frame clones and is missing some. The sample lists approximately 81,000 clones; 96% were seen once. Germline V gene data show CDR1 as MNHEY and CDR2 as SVGAGI. V was cut by 0 bases and J by 6 bases, with 9 bases left in between. This CDR3 is built from 14 residues. Specimen: T cells isolated from PBMCs. This chain uses TRBV6-5 with TRBJ2-1; D gene uncertain. The sequence came from a human donor in good health. CDR3 sequence (DNA): TGTGCCAGCAGTTACTCGTCAGCTAGCAATGAGCAGTTCTTC. Translating gives CASSYSSASNEQFF.